This T cell receptor beta chain was sequenced in a study of shared clonotypes between healthy human individuals. Study-wide results and caveats: Naive CD4 clonotypes overlapped across several donors at around 4.8%.

V shed 5 bases and J shed 8 bases, with 12 bases lying between them. In germline, CDR1 is PRHDT, CDR2 FYEKMQ (reference sequence). The CDR3 totals 12 residues. This clone was detected a few times. Its matching antigen is unknown. Repertoires were generated with immunoSEQ multiplex PCR, while TCRdb's copy carries only in-frame clones and drops some. The table includes roughly 760,000 clones, about 74% detected once. This chain uses TRBV13 with TRBJ1-2; maybe TRBD1 (5 bases). The source of this sequence is a woman aged 25 to 39 in good health. The sequenced sample was memory CD4+ T cells sorted from blood. Subset reported: CD45RA-negative fraction. The CDR3 sequence: CASSLGRGGYTF. The CDR3 DNA reads as TGTGCCAGCAGCCTGGGACGGGGCGGCTACACCTTC.